These 7 T cell receptor beta chains were all obtained from the same sample, sequenced in a study of metastatic and nonmetastatic thyroid tumors. TCRdb recomputed clones from the PCR reads via MiXCR. The table lists 12,000 or so clones, 24% of them singletons. The entire patient cohort was treatment-naive prior to thyroid surgery. Sequenced: blood. These receptors came from a male donor with papillary thyroid cancer or a benign thyroid nodule (not recorded which). Some clones in this sample may be carry-over from other donors' samples.

Of note for this clone: The germline gene is not matched at one end of the junction; a read error may be the cause. The rearrangement uses TRBV6-5 and TRBJ1-6; tentative D call: TRBD1 (6 bases). Germline V gene data show CDR1 as MNHEY and CDR2 as SVGAGI. This CDR3 spans 14 amino acids. Here the CDR3 DNA reads TGTGCCAGCAGTTACGCACAGGGAGGTTCACACCTCCACTTT. Its translation is CASSYAQGGSHLHF.

The table lists this clone with a few counts. The V call is TRBV27, the J call TRBJ2-7; possibly TRBD2 for D (6 bases). Trimming removed 5 bases at V and 6 bases at J, with 14 bases between. CDR1 is MNHEY and CDR2 is SMNVEV in the germline V gene (reference sequence). This CDR3 is built from 13 residues. CDR3 sequence reads: CASSVSGTTEQYF. CDR3 in DNA: TGTGCCAGCAGTGTTAGCGGAACGACCGAGCAGTACTTC.

In its sample, this clone was seen a few times. The chain is built from TRBV6-1 and TRBJ2-7; unclear D gene. Trimming removed 0 bases from V and 2 bases from J, with 5 bases in between. The germline V gene has CDR1 MNHNS and CDR2 SASEGT. The CDR3 consists of 13 residues. CDR3 sequence reads: CASSEAETYEQYF. The DNA for the CDR3 is TGTGCCAGCAGTGAAGCGGAAACCTACGAGCAGTACTTC.

This chain uses TRBV30 with TRBJ2-1; D is perhaps TRBD2 (5 bases). This CDR3 is built from 14 residues. Germline lookup yields CDR1 GTSNPN and CDR2 SVGIG (reference sequence). Trimming took 4 bases from V and 5 from J, leaving 15 bases between them. The CDR3 DNA reads TGTGCCTGGAAGGAGGACGGCGCCCACAATGAGCAGTTCTTC. It encodes CAWKEDGAHNEQFF. Combining the CDR3 with reference TRBV30 and TRBJ2-1 gives the whole variable domain SQTIHQWPATLVQPVGSPLSLECTVEGTSNPNLYWYRQAAGRGLQLLFYSVGIGQISSEVPQNLSASRPQDRQFILSSKKLLLSDSGFYLCAWKEDGAHNEQFFGPGTRLTVL.

J is TRBJ1-6 and V is TRBV11-3, with D perhaps matching TRBD1 (5 bases). The CDR3 is 14 amino acids. The ends were cut back, 3 bases at V and 7 bases at J, with 10 bases in the middle. Germline V gene sequence: CDR1 SGHNT, CDR2 YENEEA. The CDR3 sequence: CASSFDSKNSPLHF. The CDR3 nucleotides are TGTGCCAGCAGCTTCGACAGCAAGAATTCACCCCTCCACTTT.

The chain is built from TRBV6-1 and TRBJ2-7, with 7 bases that match TRBD2. From germline, CDR1 is MNHNS and CDR2 SASEGT. J lost 3 bases, V lost 4 bases, and 6 bases had no gene match. The CDR3 consists of 14 residues. DNA of the CDR3: TGTGCCAGCAGTGGGGGAGGGGCCCTCTACGAGCAGTACTTC. Protein product: CASSGGGALYEQYF.

The rearrangement links TRBV5-1 to TRBJ2-3; D unresolved. Germline values: CDR1 SGHRS, CDR2 YFSETQ. The V gene lost 0 bases and the J gene lost 6 bases, with 11 bases spanning the gap. The CDR3 contains 14 residues. CDR3 protein: CASSLERQWDTQYF. The DNA for the CDR3 is TGCGCCAGCAGCTTGGAACGCCAGTGGGATACGCAGTATTTT.